The rows below give T cell receptor beta chains drawn from one sample of a study of blood T cell repertoires in COVID-19. TCRdb's copy holds only in-frame clones and misses some; the assay was immunoSEQ multiplex PCR. The sample has about 270,000 clones; 80% to 90% are singletons. Sequenced sample: peripheral blood. These receptors originate from a woman aged 50 to 60 who had recovered from COVID-19. The CDR3 runs from the conserved cysteine through the conserved F or W. A D gene is named only where the DNA matches it firmly. Not all rows give a size; the values are once, few, many and, for expanded clones, a class.

d_gene,abundance,v_gene,j_gene,CDR3aa,CDR3nt
-,-,TRBV6-5,TRBJ2-7,CASSYSAGTYEQYF,TGTGCCAGCAGTTACTCGGCAGGTACCTACGAGCAGTACTTC
-,-,TRBV18,TRBJ1-1,CASSPAYRDTEAFF,TGTGCCAGCTCACCAGCCTACAGGGACACTGAAGCTTTCTTT
-,-,TRBV7-9,TRBJ1-3,CASSLARDLWGNTIYF,TGTGCCAGCAGCTTAGCGAGGGACTTATGGGGAAACACCATATATTTT
-,-,TRBV19,TRBJ2-6,CASRDSGANVLTF,TGTGCCAGCAGGGACTCTGGGGCCAACGTCCTGACTTTC
-,-,TRBV6-1,TRBJ1-2,CASSEAQGPVYGYTF,TGTGCCAGCAGTGAAGCCCAGGGCCCAGTTTATGGCTACACCTTC
TRBD1,-,TRBV11-1,TRBJ2-7,CASSTRQGSYEQYF,TGTGCCAGCAGCACGAGACAGGGCTCCTACGAGCAGTACTTC
-,-,TRBV27,TRBJ1-6,CASSQRQNDNSPLHF,TGTGCCAGCAGCCAGCGACAGAACGATAATTCACCCCTCCACTTT
-,-,TRBV9,TRBJ1-1,CASSARDNMNTEAFF,TGTGCCAGCAGCGCCCGGGACAACATGAACACTGAAGCTTTCTTT
TRBD1,-,TRBV6-2/TRBV6-3,TRBJ1-5,CASSYYGDRAQPQHF,TGTGCCAGCAGTTACTATGGGGACAGGGCCCAGCCCCAGCATTTT
-,-,TRBV28,TRBJ1-1,CASSLRNTEAFF,TGTGCCAGCAGTTTGCGCAACACTGAAGCTTTCTTT
TRBD2,-,TRBV7-6,TRBJ2-3,CASSLAGGNTDTQYF,TGTGCCAGCAGCTTAGCGGGAGGGAACACAGATACGCAGTATTTT
TRBD1,-,TRBV6-4,TRBJ2-2,CASSDSQGVNTGELFF,TGTGCCAGCAGTGACTCCCAGGGGGTTAACACCGGGGAGCTGTTTTTT
TRBD2,-,TRBV19,TRBJ2-1,CASLGPRFGWGGNEQFF,TGTGCCAGTTTAGGCCCAAGATTTGGGTGGGGGGGCAATGAGCAGTTCTTC
-,-,TRBV9,TRBJ2-2,CASTPGAGELFF,TGTGCCAGCACCCCAGGGGCCGGGGAGCTGTTTTTT
TRBD1,-,TRBV27,TRBJ2-1,CASSWDSYNEQFF,TGTGCCAGCAGTTGGGACAGCTACAATGAGCAGTTCTTC
-,-,TRBV11-2,TRBJ2-7,CASSPGYSFYEQYF,TGTGCCAGCAGCCCAGGGTATTCCTTCTACGAGCAGTACTTC
-,-,TRBV2,TRBJ2-4,CASSERMQGYSVLAKNIQYF,TGTGCCAGCAGTGAACGGATGCAGGGCTATTCCGTGCTGGCCAAAAACATTCAGTACTTC
TRBD1,-,TRBV7-8,TRBJ1-2,CASSSNTRYDREYGYTF,TGTGCCAGCAGCTCAAATACCCGCTATGACAGGGAGTATGGCTACACCTTC
-,-,TRBV28,TRBJ2-4,CASSLYPADLIKNIQYF,TGTGCCAGCAGTTTATATCCAGCGGACCTAATCAAAAACATTCAGTACTTC
-,-,TRBV7-2,TRBJ2-7,CASSLDLAYEQYF,TGTGCCAGCAGCTTAGACTTGGCCTACGAGCAGTACTTC
-,-,TRBV18,TRBJ2-3,CASSTAAAVSTDTQYF,TGTGCCAGCTCTACAGCAGCGGCGGTCAGCACAGATACGCAGTATTTT
TRBD2,once,TRBV19,TRBJ2-3,CASSRSGTAQYF,TGTGCCAGTAGCCGTAGCGGGACCGCGCAGTATTTT
TRBD1,-,TRBV6-5,TRBJ2-7,CASSYSGQGAYEQYF,TGTGCCAGCAGTTACTCGGGACAGGGTGCATACGAGCAGTACTTC
-,-,TRBV9,TRBJ2-7,CASSVGQVSYEQYF,TGTGCCAGCAGCGTAGGACAAGTGTCCTACGAGCAGTACTTC
-,-,TRBV4-3,TRBJ2-2,CASSQGGPGAFPGELFF,TGCGCCAGCAGCCAAGGGGGGCCCGGGGCGTTTCCCGGGGAGCTGTTTTTT
-,-,TRBV14,TRBJ2-3,CASSQKRRTSSTDTQYF,TGTGCCAGCAGCCAAAAGAGGAGGACTTCTAGCACAGATACGCAGTATTTT
TRBD1,-,TRBV19,TRBJ1-2,CASSAGQGANYGYTF,TGTGCCAGTAGTGCTGGACAGGGGGCAAACTATGGCTACACCTTC
-,-,TRBV7-6,TRBJ2-5,CASSPGETQYF,TGTGCCAGCAGCCCCGGGGAGACCCAGTACTTC
TRBD2,-,TRBV2,TRBJ2-1,CASRLAGGQGDNEQFF,TGTGCCAGCAGACTAGCGGGGGGGCAAGGGGACAATGAGCAGTTCTTC
-,-,TRBV28,TRBJ1-2,CASRGIPIGGYGYTF,TGTGCCAGCAGGGGTATTCCCATCGGGGGCTATGGCTACACCTTC
-,-,TRBV7-9,TRBJ1-6,CASSLPPGYGGTKAPLHF,TGTGCCAGCAGCTTACCACCCGGCTATGGCGGCACAAAAGCCCCCCTCCACTTT
TRBD1,-,TRBV25-1,TRBJ1-1,CASSATGGNEAFF,TGTGCCAGCAGTGCGACAGGGGGTAATGAAGCTTTCTTT
-,once,TRBV7-3,TRBJ2-5,CASTPGGGGAINLETQYF,TGTGCCAGCACCCCTGGGGGAGGGGGGGCCATTAATTTGGAGACCCAGTACTTC
TRBD1,-,TRBV4-3,TRBJ2-7,CASSQDLSQGFYEQYF,TGCGCCAGCAGCCAAGACCTCTCACAGGGGTTCTACGAGCAGTACTTC
-,-,TRBV19,TRBJ2-7,CASSQGHRPYEQYF,TGTGCCAGTAGTCAGGGGCACCGCCCCTACGAGCAGTACTTC
-,-,TRBV6-2/TRBV6-3,TRBJ1-2,CASSSLTRWNYGYTF,TGTGCCAGCAGTTCCCTGACAAGGTGGAACTATGGCTACACCTTC
TRBD2,-,TRBV15,TRBJ2-3,CATSRDGSGGGIDTQYF,TGTGCCACCAGCAGAGATGGAAGCGGGGGGGGCATAGATACGCAGTATTTT
-,-,TRBV28,TRBJ2-7,CASSPSGFRGSYEQYF,TGTGCCAGCAGCCCGAGCGGGTTCCGAGGGTCCTACGAGCAGTACTTC
-,-,TRBV5-1,TRBJ1-6,CASSTGDTPNSPLHF,TGCGCCAGCAGCACGGGAGACACCCCTAATTCACCCCTCCACTTT
-,-,TRBV27,TRBJ1-3,CASRPGGRGSGNTIYF,TGTGCCAGCAGGCCCGGTGGCCGGGGGAGCGGAAACACCATATATTTT
-,-,TRBV10-3,TRBJ1-4,CAIGPQAASEKLFF,TGTGCCATCGGGCCACAGGCCGCGAGTGAAAAACTGTTTTTT
-,-,TRBV27,TRBJ1-5,CASSLLGLNQPQHF,TGTGCCAGCAGTTTATTGGGCCTCAATCAGCCCCAGCATTTT
TRBD1,many,TRBV14,TRBJ1-2,CASSQSKDRELLGGYTF,TGTGCCAGCAGCCAATCCAAGGACAGGGAGCTTTTGGGTGGCTACACCTTC
TRBD1,-,TRBV11-2,TRBJ2-7,CASSPTWDSAQYF,TGTGCCAGCAGCCCTACCTGGGACAGCGCGCAGTACTTC
-,-,TRBV9,TRBJ1-4,CASSVSSTNEKLFF,TGTGCCAGCAGCGTATCCAGTACTAATGAAAAACTGTTTTTT
-,-,TRBV5-6,TRBJ1-3,CASSYLVQGNTIYF,TGTGCCAGCAGCTACTTGGTACAGGGAAACACCATATATTTT
-,-,TRBV5-1,TRBJ1-4,CASSLYTASNEKLFF,TGCGCCAGCAGCTTGTACACAGCATCTAATGAAAAACTGTTTTTT
-,once,TRBV5-5,TRBJ1-5,CASSLGQVAQPQHF,TGTGCCAGCAGCTTGGGACAGGTAGCACAGCCCCAGCATTTT
-,-,TRBV7-6,TRBJ2-2,CASSLDPAGGTGELFF,TGTGCCAGCAGCTTAGACCCAGCGGGTGGGACCGGGGAGCTGTTTTTT
TRBD1,-,TRBV25-1,TRBJ2-5,CASSEKGQGRETQYF,TGTGCCAGCAGTGAAAAGGGACAGGGGAGAGAGACCCAGTACTTC